A selection of T cell receptor delta chains follows, all from one sample in a study of gamma-delta chains in newborns, infants, children. TCRdb repeated clone calling on the reads with CATT. The data show about 8,300 delta-chain clones, 1.6% seen once. The sequenced material came from blood. These receptors were collected from a child who was a newborn, infant or young child, either healthy, febrile or measles-vaccinated (not recorded which). Each CDR3 is given with its conserved first and last residue. The D gene is left open where the match is weak. Clone size appears in some rows only: once, few, many, or a class for an expanded clone.

length	D	size	V	J	DNA	CDR3
19	TRDD3	NA	TRDV3	TRDJ1	TGTGCCTTTAAAGGCCCCTACGGGGAACTGGGGGGCCACACCGATAAACTCATCTTT	CAFKGPYGELGGHTDKLIF
12	TRDD3	few	TRDV2	TRDJ1	TGCGCTGGGGGAGACTACACCGATAAACTCATCTTT	CAGGDYTDKLIF
20	TRDD3	NA	TRDV2	TRDJ3	TGTGCCTGTGACGTACTGGGGGATATGATAAGCTCCTGGGACACCCGACAGATGTTTTTC	CACDVLGDMISSWDTRQMFF
22	TRDD3	medium-sized	TRDV2	TRDJ3	TGTGCCTGTGACACCAGGGGACCTACTGGGGGATCCAGCTCCTGGGACACCCGACAGATGTTTTTC	CACDTRGPTGGSSSWDTRQMFF
22	NA	few	TRDV1	TRDJ3	TGTGCTCTTGGGGAAAGTCCCCTTGAGGTGGGGACTTTGGCCTGGGACACCCGACAGATGTTTTTC	CALGESPLEVGTLAWDTRQMFF
21	NA	NA	TRDV1	TRDJ1	TGTGCTCTTGGGAGCCCTTCCTACGAGGCAACCTACCCGCGATGGGGGATAGCACTCATCTTT	CALGSPSYEATYPRWGIALIF
22	TRDD3	few	TRDV1	TRDJ1	TGTGCTCTTGGGGAACAACCCGCGGACTTACTGGGGGGCCGACCCTACACCGATAAACTCATCTTT	CALGEQPADLLGGRPYTDKLIF
22	NA	NA	TRDV1	TRDJ1	TGTGCTCTTGGGGGATTTTCCTACGTGTCTTTAAATAACTGGGAGTACACCGATAAACTCATCTTT	CALGGFSYVSLNNWEYTDKLIF
21	NA	few	TRDV2	TRDJ3	TGTGCCTGTGACCCGGTGGAGTCTCTGGTGGATACCTCCTGGGACACCCGACAGATGTTTTTC	CACDPVESLVDTSWDTRQMFF
20	TRDD2	NA	TRDV1	TRDJ1	TGTGCTCTTGGGAAGGCCTTCCTACGTGAAGGCTGGCGGTACACCGATAAACTCATCTTT	CALGKAFLREGWRYTDKLIF
18	TRDD3	medium-sized	TRDV1	TRDJ1	TGTGCTCTTGGGCCCCAAAGGGAATGGGGGATACCGACCGATAAACTCATCTTT	CALGPQREWGIPTDKLIF
10	NA	many	TRDV1	TRDJ1	TGTGCTCTTGTTACCGATAAACTCATCTTT	CALVTDKLIF
19	NA	NA	TRDV1	TRDJ1	TGTGCTCTTGGGGAACTACCTCGTAGGAGGACACGACTTACCGATAAACTCATCTTT	CALGELPRRRTRLTDKLIF
19	NA	medium-sized	TRDV1	TRDJ1	TGTGCTCTTGGGGAATTTGGTACTCGTAAGACAAAATACTCCGATAAACTCATCTTT	CALGEFGTRKTKYSDKLIF
21	NA	medium-sized	TRDV1	TRDJ1	TGTGCTCTTGGGGACCGGGCCTTCCCTACTAGCTGGGGGTCTCACACCGATAAACTCATCTTT	CALGDRAFPTSWGSHTDKLIF
18	TRDD3	medium-sized	TRDV1	TRDJ1	TGTGCTCTTGGGGAACACTGGGGGATTCCAACGTACACCGATAAACTCATCTTT	CALGEHWGIPTYTDKLIF
19	NA	medium-sized	TRDV1	TRDJ1	TGTGCTCTTGGGGAACTGTTCCCTGACTGGGCGCCGTACACCGATAAACTCATCTTT	CALGELFPDWAPYTDKLIF
17	TRDD3	NA	TRDV1	TRDJ1	TGTGCTCTTGGGGAACCTTTGGGGGACATGTACACCGATAAACTCATCTTT	CALGEPLGDMYTDKLIF
19	TRDD3	NA	TRDV1	TRDJ1	TGTGCTCTTGGGGAGGTGGTTCCTAACAAGTACTGGGGGATACGGGAACTCATCTTT	CALGEVVPNKYWGIRELIF
18	TRDD3	medium-sized	TRDV1	TRDJ1	TGTGCTCTTGGGGAGACAGGTTACGTGGGGGACAACACCGATAAACTCATCTTT	CALGETGYVGDNTDKLIF
17	TRDD3	medium-sized	TRDV1	TRDJ1	TGTGCTCTTGGGGGGGTTACGGAGGATACGCTCACCGATAAACTCATCTTT	CALGGVTEDTLTDKLIF
18	TRDD3	medium-sized	TRDV1	TRDJ1	TGTGCTCTTGGGGAACTCACGACTGGGGGATACTCCACCGATAAACTCATCTTT	CALGELTTGGYSTDKLIF
20	TRDD3	NA	TRDV3	TRDJ2	TGTGCCTTTGACCGGCCTTCCATGTACTGGGGGATAGGTAGGACAGCACAACTCTTCTTT	CAFDRPSMYWGIGRTAQLFF
18	NA	NA	TRDV1	TRDJ1	TGTGCTCTTGGGGGGCCTTCCTACGGACTGGGGGATGGGGAGCGACTCATCTTT	CALGGPSYGLGDGERLIF
19	TRDD3	medium-sized	TRDV1	TRDJ1	TGTGCTCTTGGTTCTTCCCCTACGACTGGGGGATACAACCCCGATAAACTCATCTTT	CALGSSPTTGGYNPDKLIF
16	NA	medium-sized	TRDV2	TRDJ3	TGTGCCTGTGACCCGCCTGGATCCTGGGACACCCGACAGATGTTTTTC	CACDPPGSWDTRQMFF
15	TRDD3	few	TRDV3	TRDJ1	TGTGCCTTTAATGGGGGATACGCGTGCACCGATAAACTCATCTTT	CAFNGGYACTDKLIF
24	NA	NA	TRDV1	TRDJ1	TGTGCTCTTGGGGAACTAGTACGAACCACGAACTACCGAACCGGGGGCCTTTACACCGATAAACTCATCTTT	CALGELVRTTNYRTGGLYTDKLIF
19	TRDD3	NA	TRDV1	TRDJ1	TGTGCTCTTGGGGAACTGAGAAACCCCTTCTGGGGGATACGGATAAAACTCATCTTT	CALGELRNPFWGIRIKLIF
16	NA	few	TRDV2	TRDJ3	TGTGCCTGTGACACCGGGGGATCCTGGGACACCCGACAGATGTTTTTC	CACDTGGSWDTRQMFF
21	TRDD3	few	TRDV1	TRDJ1	TGTGCTCTTGGGGAACTAGCGCCTATTGGGGGATACCTTAAGTACACCGATAAACTCATCTTT	CALGELAPIGGYLKYTDKLIF
16	TRDD3	medium-sized	TRDV2	TRDJ1	TGTGCCTGTGACACTCGTACTGGGGGTCGGACCGATAAACTCATCTTT	CACDTRTGGRTDKLIF
15	NA	few	TRDV1	TRDJ1	TGTGCTCTTGGGGAATCGGCAGGGGACACCGATAAGCTCATCTTT	CALGESAGDTDKLIF
21	TRDD3	few	TRDV1	TRDJ1	TGTGCTCTTGGGGAACGGGGGCTTCCCTACGAACTGGGGGATAATGTCGATAAACTCATCTTT	CALGERGLPYELGDNVDKLIF
19	TRDD3	medium-sized	TRDV2	TRDJ3	TGTGCCTGTGACACCGTGGGGATACATAACACCTGGGACACCCGACAGATGTTTTTC	CACDTVGIHNTWDTRQMFF
20	TRDD3	many	TRDV2	TRDJ3	TGTGCCTGTGACCGACTGGGGGCTAAGAGAACCTCCTGGGACACCCGACAGATGTTTTTC	CACDRLGAKRTSWDTRQMFF
17	TRDD3	few	TRDV3	TRDJ1	TGTGCCTTCCCTTTGTCTGGGGGATACATTGACACCGATAAACTCATCTTT	CAFPLSGGYIDTDKLIF
15	TRDD2	NA	TRDV1	TRDJ1	TGTGCTCTTGGGGAAAACCCCCTCCTTCCTGGTAAACTCATCTTT	CALGENPLLPGKLIF
21	NA	NA	TRDV1	TRDJ1	TGTGCTCTTGGGGAACCCTTCCTTCCTAAGTTCCTGGGGGCACACACCGATAAACTCATCTTT	CALGEPFLPKFLGAHTDKLIF
19	NA	few	TRDV1	TRDJ1	TGTGCTCTTGGAGATGGAAAGGCTCCTCAACGCCCCATCACCGATAAACTCATCTTT	CALGDGKAPQRPITDKLIF
21	TRDD3	NA	TRDV1	TRDJ1	TGTGCTCTTGGGGGACATACGGGCCGGTCTGGGGGATACGCGTACACCGATAAACTCATCTTT	CALGGHTGRSGGYAYTDKLIF
21	TRDD3	NA	TRDV1	TRDJ1	TGTGCTCTTGGGGAACTAGTGCCTACTGAGGGATACCTTAAGTACACCGATAAACTCATCTTT	CALGELVPTEGYLKYTDKLIF
15	NA	few	TRDV2	TRDJ1	TGTGCCTGTGACACCGTCAGATACCGGACTGATAAACTCATCTTT	CACDTVRYRTDKLIF
16	TRDD3	medium-sized	TRDV3	TRDJ1	TGTGCCTTTGGGTTACTGGGGACGAGCATCACCGATAAACTCATCTTT	CAFGLLGTSITDKLIF
18	TRDD3	medium-sized	TRDV1	TRDJ1	TGTGCTCTTGGGGAGTACTGGGGGATCTGGGGTTACACCGATAAACTCATCTTT	CALGEYWGIWGYTDKLIF
20	TRDD3	medium-sized	TRDV1	TRDJ1	TGTGCTCTTGGGGAACTTATTTCCGGGGGATACCTAAAGCACACCGATAAACTCATCTTT	CALGELISGGYLKHTDKLIF
20	NA	few	TRDV1	TRDJ1	TGTGCTCTTGGGGAAGGGGAGGAGGTGGGGACTATGTCGTACACCGATAAACTCATCTTT	CALGEGEEVGTMSYTDKLIF
19	TRDD3	NA	TRDV1	TRDJ2	TGTGCTCTTGGGAAAAGCTTTTCTACTGGGGCCGCTTTGACAGCACAACTCTTCTTT	CALGKSFSTGAALTAQLFF
19	TRDD2	few	TRDV1	TRDJ1	TGTGCTCTTGGGGCAGGCCTTCCTACGTACTGGGGTTACACCGATAAACTCATCTTT	CALGAGLPTYWGYTDKLIF